These 15 T cell receptor beta chains originate from one sample sequenced in a study of cytomegalovirus exposure and HLA in healthy donors. A multiplex PCR was run with 60 Vbeta primers and 13 Jbeta primers. The protocol was immunoSEQ multiplex PCR, while the TCRdb copy is restricted to in-frame clones and leaves out a portion. The sample contains about 190,000 clones, roughly 82% of which appear only once. The sample consisted of PBMCs. Every receptor here comes from a woman between 50 and 59 years old in good health and CMV-seropositive.

This clone was detected only a few times. The junction and the germline gene differ at one end; a read error may be behind it. The chain links TRBV5-5 to TRBJ1-4, with a weak D call TRBD1 (6 bases). The CDR3 consists of 16 residues. Per the germline V gene, CDR1 is SGHKS and CDR2 is YYEKEE (reference sequence). For the CDR3, the DNA is TGCGCCAGCAGCCAAAACTCGGGACACCTTAATGAAAAACTGTTTTTT. It encodes CASSQNSGHLNEKLFF.

V is TRBV7-9 and J is TRBJ2-7, with a weak D call TRBD1 (6 bases). V was pared by 6 bases and J by 3 bases, with 12 bases between. Germline V CDR1 and CDR2: SEHNR, FQNEAQ (reference sequence). The CDR3 extends over 13 amino acids. CDR3 in DNA: TGTGCCAGCAGGCGACAGGAGAGCTACGAGCAGTACTTC. Protein: CASRRQESYEQYF. The full variable domain, its missing parts supplied by reference TRBV7-9 and TRBJ2-7, is DTGVSQNPRHKITKRGQNVTFRCDPISEHNRLYWYRQTLGQGPEFLTYFQNEAQLEKSRLLSDRFSAERPKGSFSTLEIQRTEQGDSAMYLCASRRQESYEQYFGPGTRLTVT.

V is TRBV11-2 and J is TRBJ2-7, with D unclear. The length of the CDR3 is 15 residues. Between the trimmed V and J ends, which lost 5 bases and 4 bases, there was a span of 18 bases. The germline V gene encodes CDR1 SGHAT and CDR2 FQNNGV. This CDR3 is CASSPLWQVTYEQYF. CDR3 nucleotide sequence: TGTGCCAGCAGCCCCCTGTGGCAGGTGACGTACGAGCAGTACTTC.

This chain connects TRBV29-1 to TRBJ1-2; 7 nucleotides match TRBD1. Germline assignment: CDR1 SQVTM and CDR2 ANQGSEA. With V trimmed by 3 bases and J by 8 bases, 9 bases remained unmatched. The CDR3 covers 13 residues. CDR3 loop: CSVDRTGLLGYTF. In DNA, the CDR3 is TGCAGCGTTGACCGGACAGGTTTGTTGGGCTACACCTTC.

CDR3 in DNA: TGTGCCAGCAGCTTAGAGGGACAGAAAACAGATACGCAGTATTTT. Translating gives CASSLEGQKTDTQYF. The chain is built from TRBV11-1 and TRBJ2-3; 7 bases are a match to TRBD1. Germline V gene sequence: CDR1 SGHAT, CDR2 FQDESV (reference sequence). The CDR3 runs 15 residues. Losses at the gene ends were 1 base for V and 3 bases for J; bases not matched to a gene: 4.

The chain is built from TRBV18 and TRBJ1-1, with D unresolved. Trimming took 7 bases from V and 5 from J, leaving 14 bases between them. The germline V gene encodes CDR1 KGHSH and CDR2 LQKENI. CDR3 length: 13 residues. The CDR3 region has the DNA TGTGCCAGCTTCCAGACTCTGCTGACTGAAGCTTTCTTT. Translation: CASFQTLLTEAFF.

The chain is built from TRBV27 and TRBJ1-2; TRBD1 agrees at 9 bases. This CDR3 contains 15 residues. Germline V lookup: CDR1 MNHEY, CDR2 SMNVEV (reference sequence). V gave up 3 bases and J gave up 5 bases; unmatched junction bases: 7. Here the CDR3 DNA reads TGTGCCAGCAGTTTCGGGTACAGGGGGCTTTATGGCTACACCTTC. Its protein is CASSFGYRGLYGYTF.

The chain combines TRBV7-6 with TRBJ2-3; TRBD1 matches at 7 bases. V shed 5 bases, J shed 7 bases, and the junction held 12 bases outside the gene matches. Germline V gene lookup returns CDR1 SGHVS and CDR2 FNYEAQ. The CDR3 is made up of 15 amino acids. This CDR3 reads CASSHVAGGHHTQYF. CDR3 nucleotide sequence: TGTGCCAGCAGCCATGTGGCAGGGGGACATCATACGCAGTATTTT. The full variable domain, with the rest looked up from reference TRBV7-6 and TRBJ2-3, is GAGVSQSPRYKVTKRGQDVALRCDPISGHVSLYWYRQALGQGPEFLTYFNYEAQQDKSGLPNDRFSAERPEGSISTLTIQRTEQRDSAMYRCASSHVAGGHHTQYFGPGTRLTVL.

This chain uses TRBV11-3 with TRBJ2-1; maybe TRBD2 (6 bases). This CDR3 has 13 amino acids. V lost 4 bases and J 10 bases, leaving 14 bases between the germline ends. Germline lookup yields CDR1 SGHNT and CDR2 YENEEA. The CDR3 protein is CASSSSYRGEQFF. CDR3 nucleotide sequence: TGTGCCAGCAGCTCATCTTATCGGGGGGAGCAGTTCTTC.

J is TRBJ1-2 and V is TRBV28, with a tentative D call TRBD1 (5 bases). The CDR3 runs 14 residues. Trimming pared 2 bases from V and 4 bases from J, leaving 11 bases between. Germline V gene sequence: CDR1 MDHEN, CDR2 SYDVKM. The DNA for the CDR3 is TGTGCCAGCAGTTTAAGACAGAACTCCTATGGCTACACCTTC. It is translated as CASSLRQNSYGYTF.

This chain uses TRBV5-8 with TRBJ2-5; unclear D gene. This CDR3 is built from 14 residues. V was trimmed by 3 bases and J by 5 bases, leaving 14 bases between them. CDR1 SGHTS and CDR2 YDEGEE come from the germline V gene. The CDR3 loop is CASSSTATRETQYF. The CDR3 DNA is TGTGCCAGCAGCTCAACCGCTACGAGGGAGACCCAGTACTTC.

The chain couples TRBV7-2 to TRBJ2-3, with D perhaps matching TRBD2 (5 bases). CDR1 and CDR2 from the germline V gene are SGHTA and FQGNSA. Trimming shortened V by 1 base and J by 4 bases, and 15 bases separated the two germline ends. This CDR3 comprises 16 residues. The CDR3 bases are TGTGCCAGCAGCTTAGGGAGCGGTGCCGGTGCAGATACGCAGTATTTT. As protein: CASSLGSGAGADTQYF. Complete variable domain (other parts from reference TRBV7-2 and TRBJ2-3): GAGVSQSPSNKVTEKGKDVELRCDPISGHTALYWYRQSLGQGLEFLIYFQGNSAPDKSGLPSDRFSAERTGGSVSTLTIQRTQQEDSAVYLCASSLGSGAGADTQYFGPGTRLTVL.

The V and J genes are TRBV7-3 and TRBJ1-1; 8 nucleotides align to TRBD1. With 5 bases clipped from V and 3 bases from J, the junction kept 2 bases outside the gene matches. CDR1 is SGHTA, CDR2 FQGTGA, per germline. The CDR3 consists of 13 residues. The CDR3 region is CASSQDRDTEAFF. The DNA for the CDR3 is TGTGCCAGCAGCCAGGACAGGGACACTGAAGCTTTCTTT.

The chain joins TRBV9 to TRBJ2-1; 15 bases are a match to TRBD2. With 4 bases clipped from V and 5 bases from J, the junction kept 4 bases outside the gene matches. CDR3 length equals 16 residues. Germline CDR1 and CDR2: SGDLS and YYNGEE. The CDR3 reads CASSQGLAGGNNEQFF. The CDR3 bases are TGTGCCAGCAGCCAGGGACTAGCGGGGGGAAACAATGAGCAGTTCTTC.

This clone has a single count. V and J are TRBV7-6 and TRBJ2-1; 8 bases are shared with TRBD2. This CDR3 is 15 amino acids long. Germline CDR1 reads SGHVS; CDR2 reads FNYEAQ. J lost 6 bases, V lost 2 bases, and 6 bases had no gene match. The CDR3 DNA is TGTGCCAGCAGCTTACAACCGGGGGGGATCAATGAGCAGTTCTTC. Translation gives CASSLQPGGINEQFF.